This TCR beta chain originates from a study of cytomegalovirus exposure and HLA in healthy donors. About the study: Genetic ancestry analysis placed about 84% of the 398 donors that were genotyped in the Caucasian-associated cluster.

Points from the study as a whole: Productive rates of about 90% or about 30% were seen for most TCR beta V segments in an earlier analysis.

In the case of this clone: As yet, its antigen is unknown.

The PCR contained 60 Vbeta and 13 Jbeta primers. Authors' methods: As a later analysis found, there were tens of millions of unique TCR beta chains, of which 8.5 million to 13 million were shared. TCRdb's copy holds only in-frame clones and misses some; the assay was immunoSEQ multiplex PCR. The V and J calls and clone size are taken from that table; D and trimming were inferred from the DNA. The table lists fewer than 150,000 clones, about 75% of them singletons. The specimen was PBMCs. The receptor was isolated from a man aged 18 to 29 in good health and CMV-seronegative.

CDR3 sequence (DNA): TGTGCCAGCAGCTCAACTCGGGAGTGGGCCTACGAGCAGTACTTC. Protein sequence: CASSSTREWAYEQYF. The genes are TRBV6-1 and TRBJ2-7, with D possibly TRBD2 on 6 matching bases. Trimming stripped 6 bases from V and 2 bases from J, with 17 bases between. From germline, CDR1 is MNHNS and CDR2 SASEGT. The CDR3 extends over 15 amino acids.